This TCR beta chain was obtained from a study of T cells in Graves' hyperthyroidism and ophthalmopathy. Overall study context: Peripheral blood was taken when the disease was first diagnosed, before any treatment began.

Researchers took RNA transcripts and amplified the TCR beta CDR3 regions from them. During a first-round RT-PCR of the TCR CDR3, the HTBI primer set was used. TCRdb re-derived calls from the multiplex PCR reads in MiXCR, one entry per CDR3 protein. The sample lists approximately 720,000 distinct CDR3 sequences, around 20% occurring once. CDR3 length: 17 amino acids. Between the trimmed V and J ends, which lost 2 bases and 0 bases, there was a span of 14 bases. The V gene's germline CDR1 is SGHTA and CDR2 FQGNSA. J is TRBJ2-1 and V is TRBV7-2; D gene unclear. The sequenced sample consisted of blood. This clonotype was obtained from a woman aged 50 to 65 with Graves' hyperthyroidism that later progressed to Graves' ophthalmopathy. The CDR3 coding sequence is TGTGCCAGCAGCTTAAGGGCTCCCTACCTCTCCTACAATGAGCAGTTCTTC. This translates into CASSLRAPYLSYNEQFF.